A selection of T cell receptor beta chains follows, all from one sample in a study of T-cell reconstitution after alpha-beta-depleted transplantation in children. TCRdb re-called the PCR reads through MiXCR, storing one row per CDR3 protein. The data show hundreds of thousands of distinct CDR3 sequences, roughly 9.5% seen once. Sample: PBMCs from the stem cell graft donor, taken from the stem cell graft. The origin of the receptors is a human donor who donated a stem cell graft to a child with SCID. CDR3s include the opening cysteine and the closing phenylalanine or tryptophan. The D gene is left open where the match is weak. Some rows mark clone size as missing; the rest say once, few, many or name a class of expanded clone.

j_call,v_call,d_call,clone_size,cdr3_aa,cdr3_nt
TRBJ2-1,TRBV29-1,-,few,CSARKGEGQFF,TGCAGCGCCAGAAAAGGGGAAGGGCAGTTCTTC
TRBJ2-1,TRBV5-1,-,-,CASSPGSLDNEQFF,TGCGCCAGCAGCCCAGGCAGTCTTGACAATGAGCAGTTCTTC
TRBJ2-2,TRBV12-5,TRBD1,-,CASGLRTGGRYTGELFF,TGTGCTAGTGGTTTGAGGACAGGGGGCAGGTACACCGGGGAGCTGTTTTTT
TRBJ2-6,TRBV18,-,few,CASSPEGFGANVLTF,TGTGCCAGCTCCCCGGAGGGGTTCGGGGCCAACGTCCTGACTTTC
TRBJ1-1,TRBV7-9,-,-,CASPSGENTEAFF,TGTGCCAGCCCCTCGGGAGAGAACACTGAAGCTTTCTTT
TRBJ2-1,TRBV5-1,TRBD2,-,CASSSTSGGSSEQFF,TGCGCCAGCAGCTCTACTAGCGGGGGTTCCAGTGAGCAGTTCTTC
TRBJ2-2,TRBV5-1,TRBD1,-,CASSRFGTGDTGELFF,TGCGCCAGCAGCCGCTTTGGGACAGGGGACACCGGGGAGCTGTTTTTT
TRBJ2-4,TRBV2,-,many,CASTEIPGPAPENIQYF,TGTGCCAGCACCGAGATACCGGGACCGGCGCCGGAGAACATTCAGTACTTC
TRBJ2-2,TRBV6-5,TRBD1,-,CASSQGANTGELFF,TGTGCCAGCAGCCAGGGGGCGAACACCGGGGAGCTGTTTTTT
TRBJ1-2,TRBV19,TRBD1,-,CASSTRPGQRPKGYTF,TGTGCCAGTAGTACCCGACCGGGACAGCGACCTAAGGGCTACACCTTC
TRBJ2-2,TRBV4-2,-,-,CASSQWTAQNTGELFF,TGTGCCAGCAGCCAGTGGACAGCACAGAACACCGGGGAGCTGTTTTTT
TRBJ2-7,TRBV12-3/TRBV12-4,TRBD1,many,CASSLMAGGSYEQYF,TGTGCCAGCAGTTTAATGGCAGGGGGCTCCTACGAGCAGTACTTC
TRBJ2-1,TRBV13,-,few,CASSPGGSNEQFF,TGTGCCAGCAGCCCGGGGGGCTCCAATGAGCAGTTCTTC
TRBJ2-1,TRBV6-5,-,few,CASSYFQGGSEQFF,TGTGCCAGCAGTTACTTCCAGGGGGGTAGTGAGCAGTTCTTC
TRBJ2-3,TRBV20-1,-,few,CSAGEVRGGDTQYF,TGCAGTGCTGGCGAAGTCCGGGGCGGGGATACGCAGTATTTT
TRBJ2-2,TRBV7-9,-,many,CASSLVLGELFF,TGTGCCAGCAGCTTAGTCCTCGGGGAGCTGTTTTTT
TRBJ1-2,TRBV5-1,-,few,CASSLAGDLYGYTF,TGCGCCAGCAGCTTGGCGGGGGACCTCTATGGCTACACCTTC
TRBJ2-7,TRBV12-5,TRBD2,few,CASGLGLAPSEQYF,TGTGCTAGTGGTTTGGGACTAGCGCCGTCCGAGCAGTACTTC
TRBJ1-1,TRBV12-3/TRBV12-4,TRBD1,few,CASSSGQGEPNTEAFF,TGTGCCAGCAGTTCTGGACAGGGGGAGCCGAACACTGAAGCTTTCTTT
TRBJ2-3,TRBV5-1,-,-,CASSPLDTDTQYF,TGCGCCAGCAGCCCTTTGGACACAGATACGCAGTATTTT
TRBJ1-6,TRBV12-3/TRBV12-4,-,-,CASSLRVNSPLQF,TGTGCCAGCAGTTTGCGAGTAAATTCACCCCTCCAATTT
TRBJ2-2,TRBV7-8,-,-,CASSSRRDTGELFF,TGTGCCAGCAGCTCCCGACGGGACACCGGGGAGCTGTTTTTT
TRBJ2-2,TRBV5-1,-,few,CASSQTWVLGELFF,TGCGCCAGCAGCCAGACATGGGTCCTCGGGGAGCTGTTTTTT
TRBJ1-3,TRBV25-1,TRBD1,-,CASSDDRVAGNTIYF,TGTGCCAGCAGTGACGACAGGGTTGCGGGAAACACCATATATTTT
TRBJ2-7,TRBV3-1,-,-,CASSRSTAYEQYF,TGTGCCAGCAGCCGTTCGACGGCTTACGAGCAGTACTTC
TRBJ2-7,TRBV7-9,-,few,CASSTHNGPELVGEQYF,TGTGCCAGCAGCACCCACAATGGCCCCGAGTTAGTTGGCGAGCAGTACTTC
TRBJ2-3,TRBV5-1,TRBD2,-,CASSGGAGDTQYF,TGCGCCAGCTCCGGGGGGGCAGGGGATACGCAGTATTTT
TRBJ1-1,TRBV6-1,TRBD1,-,CASIMLRGEAFF,TGTGCCAGCATCATGCTCAGGGGGGAAGCTTTCTTT
TRBJ1-4,TRBV7-9,-,few,CASSLKSGYEKLFF,TGTGCCAGCAGCTTAAAGTCTGGGTATGAAAAACTGTTTTTT
TRBJ2-3,TRBV27,-,few,CASSIRPIVDTQYF,TGTGCCAGCAGTATAAGGCCCATAGTAGATACGCAGTATTTT
TRBJ1-1,TRBV12-3/TRBV12-4,-,-,CASIAGGGTEAFF,TGTGCCAGCATCGCCGGCGGAGGCACTGAAGCTTTCTTT
TRBJ1-5,TRBV12-2,-,-,CASRFFGWPQHF,TGTGCAAGTCGCTTCTTTGGCTGGCCCCAGCATTTT
TRBJ1-1,TRBV5-1,-,many,CASSLPRGGNTEAFF,TGCGCCAGCAGCTTGCCTAGAGGGGGGAACACTGAAGCTTTCTTT
TRBJ2-3,TRBV5-1,-,-,CASSGVGQLTDTQYF,TGCGCCAGCAGCGGCGTTGGGCAGCTGACAGATACGCAGTATTTT
TRBJ2-1,TRBV3-1,-,many,CASGQSRGPLNEQFF,TGTGCCAGCGGGCAGAGCAGGGGTCCCCTCAATGAGCAGTTCTTC
TRBJ1-6,TRBV5-8,-,few,CASSLWGEVSPLHF,TGTGCCAGCAGCTTGTGGGGAGAGGTTTCACCCCTCCACTTT
TRBJ1-5,TRBV12-3/TRBV12-4,-,few,CASSLQLGGNQPQHF,TGTGCCAGCAGTTTACAACTTGGGGGCAATCAGCCCCAGCATTTT
TRBJ2-1,TRBV29-1,-,-,CSVDLSSSYNEQFF,TGCAGCGTTGATTTGTCGAGCTCCTACAATGAGCAGTTCTTC
TRBJ2-3,TRBV10-3,-,many,CAISESKGVLSPTVTDTQYF,TGTGCCATCAGTGAGTCGAAAGGGGTCTTGTCTCCGACAGTCACAGATACGCAGTATTTT